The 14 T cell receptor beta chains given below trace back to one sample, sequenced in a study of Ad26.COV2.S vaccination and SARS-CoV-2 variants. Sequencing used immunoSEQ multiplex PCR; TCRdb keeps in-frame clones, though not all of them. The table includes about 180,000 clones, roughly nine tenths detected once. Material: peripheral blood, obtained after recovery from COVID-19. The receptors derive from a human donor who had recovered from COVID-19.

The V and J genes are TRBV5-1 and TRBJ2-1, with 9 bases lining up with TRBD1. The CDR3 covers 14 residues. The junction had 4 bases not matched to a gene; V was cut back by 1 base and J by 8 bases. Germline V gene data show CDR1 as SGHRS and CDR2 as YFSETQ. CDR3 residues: CASSLWGQGYEQFF. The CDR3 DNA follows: TGCGCCAGCAGCTTGTGGGGACAGGGATATGAGCAGTTCTTC.

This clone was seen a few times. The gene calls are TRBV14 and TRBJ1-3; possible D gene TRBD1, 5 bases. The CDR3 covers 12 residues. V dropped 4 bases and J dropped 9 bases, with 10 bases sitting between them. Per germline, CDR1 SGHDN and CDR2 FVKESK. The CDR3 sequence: CASSRTLGTIYF. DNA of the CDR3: TGTGCCAGCAGCCGGACACTGGGCACCATATATTTT.

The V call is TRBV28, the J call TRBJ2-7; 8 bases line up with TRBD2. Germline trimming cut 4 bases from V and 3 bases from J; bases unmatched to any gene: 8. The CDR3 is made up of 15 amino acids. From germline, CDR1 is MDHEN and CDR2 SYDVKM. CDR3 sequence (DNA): TGTGCCAGCAGTTCCCCCGGGACTAGTCGCTACGAGCAGTACTTC. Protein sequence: CASSSPGTSRYEQYF.

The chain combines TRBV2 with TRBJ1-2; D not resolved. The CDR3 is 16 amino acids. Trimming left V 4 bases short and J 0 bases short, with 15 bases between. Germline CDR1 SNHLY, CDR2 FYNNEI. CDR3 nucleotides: TGTGCCAGCAGTGCCTCGACGGCTGGAACTAACTATGGCTACACCTTC. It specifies CASSASTAGTNYGYTF. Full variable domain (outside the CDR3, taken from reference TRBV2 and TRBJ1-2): EPEVTQTPSHQVTQMGQEVILRCVPISNHLYFYWYRQILGQKVEFLVSFYNNEISEKSEIFDDQFSVERPDGSNFTLKIRSTKLEDSAMYFCASSASTAGTNYGYTFGSGTRLTVV.

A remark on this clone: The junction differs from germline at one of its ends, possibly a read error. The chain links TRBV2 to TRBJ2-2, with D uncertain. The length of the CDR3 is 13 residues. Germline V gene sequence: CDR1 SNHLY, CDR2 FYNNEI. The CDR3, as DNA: TGTGCCAGCATTGAAGGGAACACCGGGGAGCTGTTTTTT. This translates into CASIEGNTGELFF.

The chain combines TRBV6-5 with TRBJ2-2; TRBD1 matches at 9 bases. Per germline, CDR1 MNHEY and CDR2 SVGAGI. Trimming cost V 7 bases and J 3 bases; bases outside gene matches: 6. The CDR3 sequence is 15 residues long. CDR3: CASTRDRDDTGELFF. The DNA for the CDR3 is TGTGCCAGCACCCGGGACAGGGACGACACCGGGGAGCTGTTTTTT.

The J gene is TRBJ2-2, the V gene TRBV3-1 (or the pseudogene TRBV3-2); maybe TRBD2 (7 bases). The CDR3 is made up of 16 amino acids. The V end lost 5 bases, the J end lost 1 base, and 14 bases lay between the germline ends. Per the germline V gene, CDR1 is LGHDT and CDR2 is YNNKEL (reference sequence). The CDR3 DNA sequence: TGTGCCAGCAGCTTTTCGGGGGGCTTGAACACCGGGGAGCTGTTTTTT. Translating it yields CASSFSGGLNTGELFF.

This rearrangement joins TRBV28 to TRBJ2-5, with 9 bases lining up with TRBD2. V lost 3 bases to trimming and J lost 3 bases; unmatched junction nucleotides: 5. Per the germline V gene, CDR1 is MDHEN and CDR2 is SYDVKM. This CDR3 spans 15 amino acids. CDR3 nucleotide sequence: TGTGCCAGCAGTTTGTCCAGCGGGGGGAAAGAGACCCAGTACTTC. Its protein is CASSLSSGGKETQYF.

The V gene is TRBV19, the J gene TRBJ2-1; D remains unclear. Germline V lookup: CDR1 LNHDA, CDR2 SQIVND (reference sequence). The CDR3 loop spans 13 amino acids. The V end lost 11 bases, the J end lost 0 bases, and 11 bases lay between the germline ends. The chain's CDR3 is CAGTAPSYNEQFF. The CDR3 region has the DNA TGTGCCGGTACGGCCCCCTCCTACAATGAGCAGTTCTTC.

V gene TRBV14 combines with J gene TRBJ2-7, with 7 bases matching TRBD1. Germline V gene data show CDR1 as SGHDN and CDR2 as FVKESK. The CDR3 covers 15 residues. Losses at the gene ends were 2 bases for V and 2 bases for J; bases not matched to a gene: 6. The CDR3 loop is CASSQMMTGTYEQYF. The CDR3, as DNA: TGTGCCAGCAGCCAAATGATGACAGGGACCTACGAGCAGTACTTC.

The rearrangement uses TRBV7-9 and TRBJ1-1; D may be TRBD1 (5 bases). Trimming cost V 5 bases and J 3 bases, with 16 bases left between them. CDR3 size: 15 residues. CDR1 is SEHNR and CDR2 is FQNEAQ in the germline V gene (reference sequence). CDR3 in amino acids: CASSIFTARDTEAFF. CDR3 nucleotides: TGTGCCAGCAGCATATTCACGGCCAGGGACACTGAAGCTTTCTTT.

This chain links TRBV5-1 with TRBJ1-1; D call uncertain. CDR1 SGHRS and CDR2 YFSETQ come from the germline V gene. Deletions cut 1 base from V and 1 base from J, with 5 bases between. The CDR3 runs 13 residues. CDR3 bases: TGCGCCAGCAGCTTGACAGAGAACACTGAAGCTTTCTTT. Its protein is CASSLTENTEAFF. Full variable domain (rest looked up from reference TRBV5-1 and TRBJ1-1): KAGVTQTPRYLIKTRGQQVTLSCSPISGHRSVSWYQQTPGQGLQFLFEYFSETQRNKGNFPGRFSGRQFSNSRSEMNVSTLELGDSALYLCASSLTENTEAFFGQGTRLTVV.

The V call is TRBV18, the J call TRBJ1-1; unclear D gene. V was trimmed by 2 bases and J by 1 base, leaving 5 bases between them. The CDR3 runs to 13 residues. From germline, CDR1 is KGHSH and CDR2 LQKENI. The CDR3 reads CASSPMANTEAFF. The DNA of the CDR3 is TGTGCCAGCTCACCAATGGCGAACACTGAAGCTTTCTTT.

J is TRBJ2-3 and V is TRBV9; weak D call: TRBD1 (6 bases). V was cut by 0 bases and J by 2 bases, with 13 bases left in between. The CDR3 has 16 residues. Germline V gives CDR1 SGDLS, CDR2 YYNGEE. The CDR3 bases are TGTGCCAGCAGCGTAGGGGTGCTGGGGGCCACAGATACGCAGTATTTT. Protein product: CASSVGVLGATDTQYF.